These T cell receptor beta chains were read from a single sample in a study of cytomegalovirus exposure and HLA in healthy donors. Libraries were prepared by immunoSEQ multiplex PCR; TCRdb keeps only in-frame clonotypes and omits some of them. The sample carries fewer than 150,000 clones, approximately 80% recorded once. The sequencing sample was made of PBMCs. These TCRs come from a human donor in good health. CDR3s include the opening cysteine and the closing phenylalanine or tryptophan. The order of the fields is D gene, clone size, J gene, V gene, CDR3 protein, CDR3 DNA. The D gene is left open where the match is weak. Size is omitted from some rows. Given values are once, few, many or a class for expanded clones.

TRBD1 | . | TRBJ1-4 | TRBV5-1 | CASSSRQGPWEKLFF | TGCGCCAGCAGCTCCAGACAGGGGCCCTGGGAAAAACTGTTTTTT
TRBD2 | few | TRBJ2-1 | TRBV15 | CATSRGRASGQSSYNEQFF | TGTGCCACCAGCCGCGGAAGGGCTAGCGGGCAGAGCTCCTACAATGAGCAGTTCTTC
. | . | TRBJ2-2 | TRBV30 | CAWSFPGTRNTGELFF | TGTGCCTGGAGTTTCCCCGGGACACGGAACACCGGGGAGCTGTTTTTT
TRBD2 | once | TRBJ2-3 | TRBV5-1 | CASSVGLAELTDTQYF | TGCGCCAGCAGCGTGGGACTAGCGGAGCTCACAGATACGCAGTATTTT
. | . | TRBJ2-1 | TRBV11-3 | CASSPGGNEQFF | TGTGCCAGCAGCCCCGGGGGCAATGAGCAGTTCTTC
TRBD1 | . | TRBJ2-1 | TRBV2 | CASSERQGAQGNEQFF | TGTGCCAGCAGTGAGAGGCAGGGGGCGCAGGGAAATGAGCAGTTCTTC
. | . | TRBJ2-7 | TRBV5-6 | CASSLGRGEQYF | TGTGCCAGCAGCTTGGGCAGGGGCGAGCAGTACTTC
TRBD1 | once | TRBJ1-4 | TRBV15 | CATSRDSGTGLTSGKLFF | TGTGCCACCAGCAGAGACTCCGGGACAGGGTTAACATCCGGAAAACTGTTTTTT
. | . | TRBJ1-2 | TRBV18 | CASSFSGTRGGYTF | TGTGCCAGCTCATTCAGCGGGACTCGAGGTGGCTACACCTTC
. | . | TRBJ2-2 | TRBV5-1 | CASSLVGGGELFF | TGCGCCAGCAGCTTGGTCGGGGGCGGGGAGCTGTTTTTT
. | . | TRBJ2-1 | TRBV27 | CASSFGFSYEQFF | TGTGCCAGCAGTTTCGGATTTAGCTATGAGCAGTTCTTC
TRBD2 | few | TRBJ2-7 | TRBV5-1 | CASSPPSGSGDEQYF | TGCGCCAGCAGCCCCCCTAGCGGGAGTGGTGACGAGCAGTACTTC
. | . | TRBJ2-1 | TRBV4-1 | CASSQIKASYNEQFF | TGCGCCAGCAGCCAGATAAAAGCGAGCTACAATGAGCAGTTCTTC
TRBD1 | . | TRBJ1-1 | TRBV28 | CASSSRQGAWGTEAFF | TGTGCCAGCAGTTCGAGACAGGGGGCATGGGGCACTGAAGCTTTCTTT
. | . | TRBJ2-5 | TRBV11-2 | CASSLQGRETQYF | TGTGCCAGCAGCTTACAGGGGAGAGAGACCCAGTACTTC
. | . | TRBJ1-2 | TRBV6-5 | CASSREDSYGYTF | TGTGCCAGCAGTCGTGAGGACAGCTATGGCTACACCTTC
TRBD2 | few | TRBJ2-7 | TRBV7-9 | CASSWGLAGTYEQYF | TGTGCCAGCAGCTGGGGACTAGCGGGAACCTACGAGCAGTACTTC
. | . | TRBJ1-2 | TRBV28 | CASGETGYTF | TGTGCATCGGGGGAAACTGGCTACACCTTC
TRBD2 | few | TRBJ2-7 | TRBV28 | CASRWTSGASYEQYF | TGTGCCAGCAGGTGGACTAGCGGAGCGTCCTACGAGCAGTACTTC
. | . | TRBJ1-4 | TRBV10-3 | CAISELGSQGEKLFF | TGTGCCATCAGTGAGCTGGGATCTCAGGGGGAAAAACTGTTTTTT
. | . | TRBJ2-5 | TRBV7-9 | CASTRTEETQYF | TGTGCCAGCACGAGGACAGAAGAGACCCAGTACTTC